The 26 T cell receptor beta chains given below trace back to one sample, sequenced in a study of T cells in Graves' hyperthyroidism and ophthalmopathy. Amplification yielded TCR beta CDR3 regions, with RNA transcripts as the source. A first-round RT-PCR of the TCR CDR3 used the HTBI primer set. TCRdb passed the multiplex PCR reads through MiXCR, listing each CDR3 protein once. The sample yields about 500,000 distinct CDR3 sequences, about 15% seen once. The source material was blood. The source is a woman aged 18-30 years with Graves' ophthalmopathy.

The chain links TRBV29-1 to TRBJ1-2; no clear D gene. CDR3 length: 12 residues. The germline gives CDR1 SQVTM, CDR2 ANQGSEA. With 6 bases removed from V and 8 bases from J, the gap between germline ends came to 16 bases. CDR3 sequence reads: CSVIHGRGGYTF. CDR3 DNA: TGCAGCGTCATACACGGGAGAGGAGGCTACACCTTC. The variable domain in full, completed from reference TRBV29-1 and TRBJ1-2, reads SAVISQKPSRDICQRGTSLTIQCQVDSQVTMMFWYRQQPGQSLTLIATANQGSEATYESGFVIDKFPISRPNLTFSTLTVSNMSPEDSSIYLCSVIHGRGGYTFGSGTRLTVV.

This clonotype was counted between two and nine times. The rearrangement links TRBV9 to TRBJ2-3, with 12 bases lining up with TRBD2. This CDR3 has 17 amino acids. J gave up 2 bases and V 3 bases, and 7 bases lay outside the gene matches. Germline CDR1 SGDLS, CDR2 YYNGEE. CDR3 nucleotide sequence: TGTGCCAGCAGCGAACTAGCGGGGGGACCTTCCACAGATACGCAGTATTTT. Translation: CASSELAGGPSTDTQYF.

The CDR3 DNA reads as TGTGCCACCAGCAGAGACCTACAGGGTTCACCCCTCCACTTT. Encoded protein: CATSRDLQGSPLHF. The chain is built from TRBV15 and TRBJ1-6; possible D gene TRBD1, 6 bases. The CDR3 sequence is 14 residues long. Trimming pared 0 bases from V and 9 bases from J, leaving 9 bases between. In germline, CDR1 is LNHNV, CDR2 YYDKDF (reference sequence).

The V call is TRBV7-2, the J call TRBJ1-5; a possible D gene is TRBD1 (5 bases). The V end lost 4 bases, the J end lost 4 bases, and 8 bases lay between the germline ends. The CDR3 spans 13 residues. Germline lookup yields CDR1 SGHTA and CDR2 FQGNSA. The CDR3 DNA follows: TGTGCCAGCAGCTCACAGGAGAATCAGCCCCAGCATTTT. It codes for CASSSQENQPQHF.

This clonotype was detected many times. The V call is TRBV3-1, the J call TRBJ2-1; 9 bases are shared with TRBD2. The germline V gene has CDR1 LGHDT and CDR2 YNNKEL (reference sequence). V gave up 0 bases and J gave up 7 bases; unmatched junction bases: 4. The CDR3 has 15 residues. DNA of the CDR3: TGTGCCAGCAGCCAAGAGAGTAGCGGGGGAAATGAGCAGTTCTTC. Its protein is CASSQESSGGNEQFF.

The chain carries TRBV6-4 and TRBJ2-1; the D gene is possibly TRBD2 (6 bases). V lost 3 bases, J lost 10 bases, and 19 bases lay in between. CDR1 and CDR2 from the germline V gene are MRHNA and SNTAGT. This CDR3 contains 15 residues. The CDR3 loop is CASSEGRDGAGEQFF. DNA of the CDR3: TGTGCCAGCAGTGAAGGCCGGGATGGGGCGGGGGAGCAGTTCTTC.

In its sample, this clonotype was seen many times. The gene calls are TRBV14 and TRBJ2-3; D unresolved. Germline-derived CDR1 and CDR2 are SGHDN and FVKESK. This CDR3 has 13 residues. V lost 0 bases and J 8 bases, leaving 9 bases between the germline ends. The CDR3 sequence is CASSQDSGPTQYF. Written as DNA, the CDR3 is TGTGCCAGCAGCCAAGATTCCGGGCCTACGCAGTATTTT.

The chain links TRBV6-1 to TRBJ2-3; D is perhaps TRBD2 (5 bases). V was shortened by 9 bases and J by 4 bases, with 11 bases between the two germline ends. The CDR3 sequence is 12 residues long. CDR1 MNHNS and CDR2 SASEGT come from the germline V gene. The DNA for the CDR3 is TGTGCCAGGGGAGCAGAGCCAGATACGCAGTATTTT. As protein: CARGAEPDTQYF.

This clonotype was found many times. This sequence joins TRBV7-9 and TRBJ2-3; maybe TRBD1 (7 bases). The CDR3 is 18 amino acids. Germline assignment: CDR1 SEHNR and CDR2 FQNEAQ (reference sequence). The V end lost 5 bases, the J end lost 0 bases, and 21 bases lay between the germline ends. This CDR3 reads CASSPILTRGVSTDTQYF. In DNA, the CDR3 is TGTGCCAGCAGCCCTATCCTTACCAGGGGGGTAAGCACAGATACGCAGTATTTT.

This clonotype showed up just a few times. The V call is TRBV20-1, the J call TRBJ2-7; 7 bases are a match to TRBD2. V lost 0 bases to trimming and J lost 2 bases; unmatched junction nucleotides: 7. CDR3 size: 15 residues. CDR1 is DFQATT, CDR2 SNEGSKA, per germline (reference sequence). This chain's CDR3 is CSAREAGEDPYEQYF. CDR3 coding DNA: TGCAGTGCTAGAGAGGCGGGGGAGGACCCCTACGAGCAGTACTTC.

The sample holds many counts of this clonotype. The rearrangement links TRBV18 to TRBJ1-2; no definite D call. Trimming left V 1 base short and J 2 bases short, with 17 bases between. Germline values: CDR1 KGHSH, CDR2 LQKENI. This CDR3 contains 17 residues. For the CDR3, the DNA is TGTGCCAGCTCACCACAGTCGAGCAGCCGAACAAACTATGGCTACACCTTC. Translated, it gives CASSPQSSSRTNYGYTF. The complete variable domain, with remaining parts taken from reference TRBV18 and TRBJ1-2, reads NAGVMQNPRHLVRRRGQEARLRCSPMKGHSHVYWYRQLPEEGLKFMVYLQKENIIDESGMPKERFSAEFPKEGPSILRIQQVVRGDSAAYFCASSPQSSSRTNYGYTFGSGTRLTVV.

The chain is built from TRBV5-8 and TRBJ2-7; perhaps TRBD1 as D (6 bases). The CDR3 extends over 15 amino acids. Germline V gene data show CDR1 as SGHTS and CDR2 as YDEGEE. V shed 0 bases and J shed 6 bases, with 16 bases lying between them. CDR3 sequence reads: CASSLVAGDGIEQYF. The CDR3 region has the DNA TGTGCCAGCAGCTTGGTGGCAGGGGACGGGATCGAGCAGTACTTC.

The table lists this clonotype with many counts. The rearrangement links TRBV20-1 to TRBJ2-7; the match to TRBD1 covers 10 bases. V was pared by 5 bases and J by 5 bases, with 15 bases of the junction left unmatched. CDR3 length: 16 residues. CDR1 and CDR2 from the germline V gene are DFQATT and SNEGSKA (reference sequence). CDR3: CSASLPDMGQGNEQYF. The CDR3 DNA sequence: TGCAGTGCTTCTTTACCCGACATGGGACAGGGGAACGAGCAGTACTTC.

This clonotype was seen just once. This rearrangement joins TRBV28 to TRBJ2-7; 9 positions agree with TRBD1. The V and J ends lost 7 bases and 4 bases, in that order; junction bases with no gene match: 8. CDR1 MDHEN and CDR2 SYDVKM come from the germline V gene. This CDR3 has 14 residues. The CDR3 DNA is TGTGCCAGCACTCCCGGACAGGGGCGGTACGAGCAGTACTTC. Its protein is CASTPGQGRYEQYF.

This sequence joins TRBV6-1 and TRBJ2-6; D remains ambiguous. The CDR3 has 14 amino acids. Germline-derived CDR1 and CDR2 are MNHNS and SASEGT. The V end lost 7 bases, the J end lost 0 bases, and 7 bases lay between the germline ends. This CDR3 is CASTRFSGANVLTF. The CDR3 nucleotides read TGTGCCAGCACTCGATTCTCTGGGGCCAACGTCCTGACTTTC.

This clonotype occurred many times. The gene calls are TRBV30 and TRBJ2-2; no clear D. This CDR3 region has 11 residues. Germline values: CDR1 GTSNPN, CDR2 SVGIG (reference sequence). Between the trimmed V and J ends, which lost 3 bases and 7 bases, there was a span of 6 bases. The CDR3 here is CAWRPNGELFF. CDR3 nucleotide sequence: TGTGCCTGGAGGCCTAACGGGGAGCTGTTTTTT.

This clonotype came up many times. V gene TRBV6-1 combines with J gene TRBJ1-1, with TRBD1 matching 7 bases. After removal of 6 bases from V and 2 bases from J, the junction contained 6 bases not matched to a gene. CDR1 is MNHNS, CDR2 SASEGT, per germline. The CDR3 is 14 amino acids. The DNA for the CDR3 is TGTGCCAGCAGGCCGGGGACAGCCAACACTGAAGCTTTCTTT. This codes for CASRPGTANTEAFF.

This clonotype was found a few times. The chain combines TRBV20-1 with TRBJ2-1; 7 positions agree with TRBD2. Germline CDR1 and CDR2: DFQATT and SNEGSKA (reference sequence). The CDR3 has 13 residues. The V and J ends lost 7 bases and 0 bases, in that order; junction bases with no gene match: 3. This CDR3 is CSVGGSSYNEQFF. CDR3 coding DNA: TGCAGTGTTGGCGGGAGCTCCTACAATGAGCAGTTCTTC.

The sample holds many counts of this clonotype. A read error may be the cause here, since a much bigger clone is one base away. The V gene is TRBV6-2 or TRBV6-3, the J gene TRBJ1-2; no firm D call. CDR3 length equals 13 residues. Deletions cut 5 bases from V and 4 bases from J, with 11 bases between. Germline CDR1 MNHEY, CDR2 SVGEGT. CDR3 nucleotide sequence: TGTGCCAGCAGTAAAGGACGGGCCTATGGCTACACCTTC. Amino acids: CASSKGRAYGYTF.

On this clonotype itself: This may come from a read error, since a much larger clone is one base off. The chain employs TRBV27 and TRBJ2-3; maybe TRBD1 (6 bases). The CDR3 spans 19 residues. Trimming took 0 bases from V and 2 from J, leaving 21 bases between them. The germline V gene encodes CDR1 MNHEY and CDR2 SMNVEV (reference sequence). In nucleotides, the CDR3 is TGTGCCAGCAGTTTATCCAGGGGCGACAGATCCTTCATCACAGATACGCAGTATTTT. Amino acids: CASSLSRGDRSFITDTQYF.

There are a few counts of this clonotype. The V and J genes are TRBV7-2 and TRBJ2-7; TRBD2 matches at 8 bases. Germline lookup yields CDR1 SGHTA and CDR2 FQGNSA. V shed 4 bases and J 1 base; nucleotides not matched to a gene: 6. The CDR3 length is 15 residues. The CDR3 DNA follows: TGTGCCAGCAGCTCGACTAGCGCTGGATCCTACGAGCAGTACTTC. Protein product: CASSSTSAGSYEQYF.

This clonotype was counted only a few times. A clone one base away is much larger, so this may be a read error. The chain joins TRBV28 to TRBJ2-5, with 13 bases matching TRBD2. The ends lost 5 bases at V and 9 bases at J; junction bases unmatched: 6. The CDR3 consists of 14 residues. From germline, CDR1 is MDHEN and CDR2 SYDVKM. CDR3 in DNA: TGTGCCAGCAGTCGGACTAGCGGGGGTGAGGCCCAGTACTTC. It is translated as CASSRTSGGEAQYF.

A few counts support this clonotype. The rearrangement links TRBV20-1 to TRBJ2-3, with 10 bases lining up with TRBD1. Per germline, CDR1 DFQATT and CDR2 SNEGSKA (reference sequence). V was pared by 3 bases and J by 5 bases, with 11 bases of the junction left unmatched. The CDR3 consists of 16 residues. This chain's CDR3 is CSARAGTGVFGDTQYF. CDR3 in DNA: TGCAGTGCTAGGGCCGGGACAGGGGTATTTGGAGATACGCAGTATTTT.

V usage is TRBV19 and J usage is TRBJ1-5; the D gene is possibly TRBD1 (6 bases). Trimming took 4 bases from V and 2 from J, leaving 15 bases between them. Germline loops: CDR1 LNHDA, CDR2 SQIVND (reference sequence). The CDR3 is 16 residues long. The CDR3 reads CASSRSGAGRNQPQHF. Here the CDR3 DNA reads TGTGCCAGTAGTAGATCGGGGGCGGGGCGCAATCAGCCCCAGCATTTT.

V usage is TRBV4-1 and J usage is TRBJ1-3; a possible D gene is TRBD1 (6 bases). Trimming removed 4 bases from V and 0 bases from J, with 16 bases in between. Per germline, CDR1 MGHRA and CDR2 YSYEKL. This CDR3 has 17 amino acids. DNA of the CDR3: TGCGCCAGCAGCCGGGTCCCGACAGGCCGCTCTGGAAACACCATATATTTT. Translation gives CASSRVPTGRSGNTIYF.

In its sample, this clonotype was seen many times. V gene TRBV28 combines with J gene TRBJ2-4; 8 bases map to TRBD1. Germline values: CDR1 MDHEN, CDR2 SYDVKM. This CDR3 contains 17 residues. The ends lost 6 bases at V and 4 bases at J; junction bases unmatched: 14. The CDR3: CASRTRGQGSAKNIQYF. The CDR3 nucleotides read TGTGCCAGCAGAACCCGCGGACAGGGTAGCGCAAAAAACATTCAGTACTTC.